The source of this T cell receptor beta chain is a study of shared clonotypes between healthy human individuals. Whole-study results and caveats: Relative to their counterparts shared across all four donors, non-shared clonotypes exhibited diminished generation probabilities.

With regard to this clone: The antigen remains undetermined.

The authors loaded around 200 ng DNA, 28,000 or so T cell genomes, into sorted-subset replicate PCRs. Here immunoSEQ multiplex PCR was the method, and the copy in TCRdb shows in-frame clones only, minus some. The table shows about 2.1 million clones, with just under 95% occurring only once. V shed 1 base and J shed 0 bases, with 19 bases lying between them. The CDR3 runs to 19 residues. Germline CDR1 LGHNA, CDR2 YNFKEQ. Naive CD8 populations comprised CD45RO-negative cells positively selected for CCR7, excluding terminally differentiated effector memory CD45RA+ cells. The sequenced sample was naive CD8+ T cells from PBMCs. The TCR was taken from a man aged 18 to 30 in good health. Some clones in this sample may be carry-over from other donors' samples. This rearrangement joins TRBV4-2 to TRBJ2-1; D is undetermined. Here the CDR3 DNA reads TGTGCCAGCAGCCAAGGAGAGGAAGGGCTTCTTGGCTCCTACAATGAGCAGTTCTTC. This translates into CASSQGEEGLLGSYNEQFF.